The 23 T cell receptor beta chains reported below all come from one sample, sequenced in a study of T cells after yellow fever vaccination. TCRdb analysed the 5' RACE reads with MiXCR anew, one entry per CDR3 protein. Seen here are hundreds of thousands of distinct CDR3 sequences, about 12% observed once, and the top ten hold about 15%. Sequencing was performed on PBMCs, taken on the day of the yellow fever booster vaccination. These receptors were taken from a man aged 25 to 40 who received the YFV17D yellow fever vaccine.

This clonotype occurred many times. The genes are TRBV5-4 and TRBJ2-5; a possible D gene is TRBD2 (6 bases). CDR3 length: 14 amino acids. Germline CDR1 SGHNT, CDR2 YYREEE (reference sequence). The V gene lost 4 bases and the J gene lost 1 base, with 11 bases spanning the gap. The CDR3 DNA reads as TGTGCCAGCAGCCGAGCGGAGGGCCAAGAGACCCAGTACTTC. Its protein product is CASSRAEGQETQYF.

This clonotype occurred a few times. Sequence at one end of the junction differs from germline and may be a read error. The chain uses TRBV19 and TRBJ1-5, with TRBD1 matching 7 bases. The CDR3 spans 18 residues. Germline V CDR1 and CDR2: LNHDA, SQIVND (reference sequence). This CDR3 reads CASRIGGSFPRSNQPQHF. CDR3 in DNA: TGTGCCAGTCGTATAGGGGGCTCGTTCCCCCGAAGCAATCAGCCCCAGCATTTT.

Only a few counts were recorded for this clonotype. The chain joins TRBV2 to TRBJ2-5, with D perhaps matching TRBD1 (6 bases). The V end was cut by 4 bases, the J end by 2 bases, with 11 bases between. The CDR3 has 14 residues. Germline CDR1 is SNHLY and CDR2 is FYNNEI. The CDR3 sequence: CASSGWTAQETQYF. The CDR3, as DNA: TGTGCCAGCAGTGGGTGGACAGCTCAAGAGACCCAGTACTTC.

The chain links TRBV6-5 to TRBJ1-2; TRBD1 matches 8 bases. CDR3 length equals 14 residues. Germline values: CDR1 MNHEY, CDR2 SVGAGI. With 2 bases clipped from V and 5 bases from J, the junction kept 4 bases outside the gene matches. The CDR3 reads CASSYLGQGYGYTF. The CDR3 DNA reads TGTGCCAGCAGTTACCTTGGACAGGGATATGGCTACACCTTC.

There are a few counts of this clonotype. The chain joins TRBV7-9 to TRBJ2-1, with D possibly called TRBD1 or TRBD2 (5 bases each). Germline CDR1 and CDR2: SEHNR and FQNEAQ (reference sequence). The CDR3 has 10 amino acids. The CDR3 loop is CAGAGDEQFF. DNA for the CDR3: TGTGCTGGGGCCGGGGATGAGCAGTTCTTC.

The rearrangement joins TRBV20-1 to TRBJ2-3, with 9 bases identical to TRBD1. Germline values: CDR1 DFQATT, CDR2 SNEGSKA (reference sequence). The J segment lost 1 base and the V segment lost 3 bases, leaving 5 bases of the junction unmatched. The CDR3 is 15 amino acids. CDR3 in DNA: TGCAGTGCTAGTACGCGGACAGGGGGCACAGATACGCAGTATTTT. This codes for CSASTRTGGTDTQYF.

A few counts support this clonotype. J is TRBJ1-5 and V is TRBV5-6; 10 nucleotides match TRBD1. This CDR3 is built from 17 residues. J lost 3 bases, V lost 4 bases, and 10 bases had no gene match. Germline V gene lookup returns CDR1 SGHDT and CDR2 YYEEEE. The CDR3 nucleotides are TGTGCCAGCAGCCAGGGACAGGGGAGGCACTACAATCAGCCCCAGCATTTT. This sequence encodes CASSQGQGRHYNQPQHF.

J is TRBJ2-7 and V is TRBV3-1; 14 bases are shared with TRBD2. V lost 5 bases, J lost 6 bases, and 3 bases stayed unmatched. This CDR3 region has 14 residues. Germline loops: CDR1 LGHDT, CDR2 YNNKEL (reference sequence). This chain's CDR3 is CASSGTSGRVEQYF. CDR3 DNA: TGTGCCAGCAGCGGGACTAGCGGGAGAGTCGAGCAGTACTTC.

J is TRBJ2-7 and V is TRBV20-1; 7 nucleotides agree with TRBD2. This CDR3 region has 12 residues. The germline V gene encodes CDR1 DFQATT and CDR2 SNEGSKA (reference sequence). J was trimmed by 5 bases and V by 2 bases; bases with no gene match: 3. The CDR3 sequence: CSARRTSDEQYF. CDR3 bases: TGCAGTGCTAGAAGGACTAGTGACGAGCAGTACTTC.

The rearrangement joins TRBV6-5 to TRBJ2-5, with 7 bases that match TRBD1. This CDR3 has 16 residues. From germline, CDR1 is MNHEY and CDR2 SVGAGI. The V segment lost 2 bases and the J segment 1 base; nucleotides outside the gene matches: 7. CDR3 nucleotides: TGTGCCAGCAGTTACCAGTCAGGGGGAATCCAAGAGACCCAGTACTTC. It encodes CASSYQSGGIQETQYF.

CDR3 in amino acids: CASTPTTGVAEKLFF. CDR3 bases: TGTGCCAGCACACCCACGACAGGGGTTGCTGAAAAACTGTTTTTT. The rearrangement uses TRBV12-3 or TRBV12-4 and TRBJ1-4, with 8 bases that match TRBD1. The CDR3 covers 15 residues. The V gene end was trimmed by 7 bases and the J gene end by 7 bases; junction bases not matched to a gene: 11.

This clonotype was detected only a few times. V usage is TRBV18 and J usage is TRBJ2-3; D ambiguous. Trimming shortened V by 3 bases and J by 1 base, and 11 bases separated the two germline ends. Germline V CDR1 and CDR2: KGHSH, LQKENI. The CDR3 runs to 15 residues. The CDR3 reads CASSPVDARTDTQYF. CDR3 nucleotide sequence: TGTGCCAGCTCACCCGTGGACGCACGCACAGATACGCAGTATTTT.

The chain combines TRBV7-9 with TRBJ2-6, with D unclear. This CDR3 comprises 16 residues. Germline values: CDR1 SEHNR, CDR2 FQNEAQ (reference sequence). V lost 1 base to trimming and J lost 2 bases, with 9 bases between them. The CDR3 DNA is TGTGCCAGCAGCTTAGGGAAAGGGACTGGGGCCAACGTCCTGACTTTC. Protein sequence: CASSLGKGTGANVLTF.

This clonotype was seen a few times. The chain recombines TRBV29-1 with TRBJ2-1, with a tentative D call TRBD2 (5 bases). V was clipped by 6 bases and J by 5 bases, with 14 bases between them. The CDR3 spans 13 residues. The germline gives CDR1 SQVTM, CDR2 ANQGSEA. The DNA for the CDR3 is TGCAGCGTCGCGGACTGGTTAAACAATGAGCAGTTCTTC. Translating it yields CSVADWLNNEQFF.

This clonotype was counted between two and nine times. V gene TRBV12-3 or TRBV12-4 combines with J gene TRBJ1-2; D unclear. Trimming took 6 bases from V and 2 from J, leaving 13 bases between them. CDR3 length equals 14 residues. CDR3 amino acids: CASRPPGQNYGYTF. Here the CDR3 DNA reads TGTGCCAGCAGACCACCCGGGCAAAACTATGGCTACACCTTC.

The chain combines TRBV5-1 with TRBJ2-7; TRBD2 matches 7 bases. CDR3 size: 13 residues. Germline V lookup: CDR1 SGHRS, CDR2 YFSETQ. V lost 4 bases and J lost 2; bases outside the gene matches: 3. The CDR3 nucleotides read TGCGCCAGCAGCCGAGCGGGAACCTACGAGCAGTACTTC. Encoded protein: CASSRAGTYEQYF.

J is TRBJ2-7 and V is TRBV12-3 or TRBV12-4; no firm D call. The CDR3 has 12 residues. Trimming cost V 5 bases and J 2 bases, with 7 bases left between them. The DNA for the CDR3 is TGTGCCAGCAGTCAAACGACCTACGAGCAGTACTTC. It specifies CASSQTTYEQYF.

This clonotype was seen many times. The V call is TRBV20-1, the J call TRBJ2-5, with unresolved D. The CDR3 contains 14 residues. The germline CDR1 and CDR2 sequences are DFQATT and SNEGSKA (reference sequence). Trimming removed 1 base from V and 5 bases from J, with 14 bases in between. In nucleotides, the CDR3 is TGCAGTGCTAGAGCGGGCAACCTAGGGGAGACCCAGTACTTC. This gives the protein CSARAGNLGETQYF.

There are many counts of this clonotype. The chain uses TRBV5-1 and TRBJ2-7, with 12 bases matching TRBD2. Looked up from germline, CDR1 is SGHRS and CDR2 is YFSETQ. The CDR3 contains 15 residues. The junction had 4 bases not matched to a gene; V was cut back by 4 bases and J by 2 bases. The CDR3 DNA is TGCGCCAGCAGCCCAAGGACTAGCGGGACCTACGAGCAGTACTTC. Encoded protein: CASSPRTSGTYEQYF.

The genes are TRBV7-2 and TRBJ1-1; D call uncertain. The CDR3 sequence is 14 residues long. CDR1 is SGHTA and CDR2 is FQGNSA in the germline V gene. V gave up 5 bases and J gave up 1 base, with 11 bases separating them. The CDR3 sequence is CASSPSPGNTEAFF. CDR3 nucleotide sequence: TGTGCCAGCAGCCCCTCCCCGGGGAACACTGAAGCTTTCTTT. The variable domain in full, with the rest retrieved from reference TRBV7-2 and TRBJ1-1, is GAGVSQSPSNKVTEKGKDVELRCDPISGHTALYWYRQSLGQGLEFLIYFQGNSAPDKSGLPSDRFSAERTGGSVSTLTIQRTQQEDSAVYLCASSPSPGNTEAFFGQGTRLTVV.

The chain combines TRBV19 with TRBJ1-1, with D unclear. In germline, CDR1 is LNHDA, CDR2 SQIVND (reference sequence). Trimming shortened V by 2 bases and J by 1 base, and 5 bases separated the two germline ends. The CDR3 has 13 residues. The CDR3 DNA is TGTGCCAGTAGTATACGCCAGAACACTGAAGCTTTCTTT. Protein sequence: CASSIRQNTEAFF.

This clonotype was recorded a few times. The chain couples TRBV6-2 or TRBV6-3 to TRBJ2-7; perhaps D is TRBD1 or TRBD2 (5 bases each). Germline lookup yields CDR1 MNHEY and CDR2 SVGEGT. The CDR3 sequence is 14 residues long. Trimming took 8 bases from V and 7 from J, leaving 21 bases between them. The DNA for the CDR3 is TGTGCCAGCTACCCACGGCTGGGGGTGGGGGAGCAGTACTTC. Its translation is CASYPRLGVGEQYF.

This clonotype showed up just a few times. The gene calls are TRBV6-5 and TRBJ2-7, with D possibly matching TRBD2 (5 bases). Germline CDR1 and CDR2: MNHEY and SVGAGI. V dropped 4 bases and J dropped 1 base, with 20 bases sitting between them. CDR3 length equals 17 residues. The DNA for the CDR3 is TGTGCCAGCAGTTTTTGGACTGGTACGCATTGGTCCTACGAGCAGTACTTC. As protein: CASSFWTGTHWSYEQYF.